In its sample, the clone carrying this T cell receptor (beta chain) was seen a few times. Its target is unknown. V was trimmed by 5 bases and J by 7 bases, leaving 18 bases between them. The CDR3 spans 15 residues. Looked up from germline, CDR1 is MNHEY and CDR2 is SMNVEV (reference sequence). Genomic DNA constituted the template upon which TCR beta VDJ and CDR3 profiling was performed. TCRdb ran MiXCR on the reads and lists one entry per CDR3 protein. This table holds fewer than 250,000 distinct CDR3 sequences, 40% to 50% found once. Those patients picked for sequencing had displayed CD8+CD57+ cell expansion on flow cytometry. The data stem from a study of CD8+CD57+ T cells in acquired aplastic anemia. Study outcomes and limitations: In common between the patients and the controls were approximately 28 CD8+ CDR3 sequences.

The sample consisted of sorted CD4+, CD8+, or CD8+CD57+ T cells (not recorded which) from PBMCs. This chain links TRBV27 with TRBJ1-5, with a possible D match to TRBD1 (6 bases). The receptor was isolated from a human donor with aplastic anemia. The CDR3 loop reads CASSTVRGGEQPQHF. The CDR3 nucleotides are TGTGCCAGCAGTACAGTGAGAGGGGGGGAACAGCCCCAGCATTTT.